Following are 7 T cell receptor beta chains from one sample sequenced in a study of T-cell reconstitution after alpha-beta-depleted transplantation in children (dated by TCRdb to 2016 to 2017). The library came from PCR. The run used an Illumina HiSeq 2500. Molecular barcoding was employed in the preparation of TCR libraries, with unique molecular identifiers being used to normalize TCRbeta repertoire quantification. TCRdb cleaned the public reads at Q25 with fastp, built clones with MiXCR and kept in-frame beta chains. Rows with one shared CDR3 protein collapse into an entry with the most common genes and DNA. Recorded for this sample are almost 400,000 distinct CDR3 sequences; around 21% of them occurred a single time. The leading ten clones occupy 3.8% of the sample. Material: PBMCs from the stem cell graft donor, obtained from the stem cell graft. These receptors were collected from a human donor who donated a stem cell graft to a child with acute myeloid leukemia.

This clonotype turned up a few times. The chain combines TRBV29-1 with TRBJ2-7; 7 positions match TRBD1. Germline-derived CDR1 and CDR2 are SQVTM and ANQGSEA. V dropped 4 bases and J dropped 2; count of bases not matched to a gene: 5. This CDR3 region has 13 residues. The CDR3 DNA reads TGCAGCGTTGTGGGGACAGTCACCTACGAGCAGTACTTC. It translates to CSVVGTVTYEQYF.

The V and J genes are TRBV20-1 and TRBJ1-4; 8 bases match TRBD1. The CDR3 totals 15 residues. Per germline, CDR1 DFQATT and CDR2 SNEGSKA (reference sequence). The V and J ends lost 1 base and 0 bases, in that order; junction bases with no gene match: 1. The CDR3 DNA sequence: TGCAGTGCTAGAGGACAGGGGACAACTAATGAAAAACTGTTTTTT. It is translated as CSARGQGTTNEKLFF.

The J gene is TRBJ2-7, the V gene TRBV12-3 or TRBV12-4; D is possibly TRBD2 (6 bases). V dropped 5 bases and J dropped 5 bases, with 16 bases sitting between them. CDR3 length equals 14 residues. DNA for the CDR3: TGTGCCAGCAGTCCTGGAGGGCCTGTCCACGAGCAGTACTTC. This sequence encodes CASSPGGPVHEQYF.

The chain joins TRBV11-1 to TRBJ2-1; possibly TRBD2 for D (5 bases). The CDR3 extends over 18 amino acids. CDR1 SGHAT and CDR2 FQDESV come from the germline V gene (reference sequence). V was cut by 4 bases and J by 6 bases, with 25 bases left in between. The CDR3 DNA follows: TGTGCCAGCAGCTCCCGACTCGGCCACGGAGGCTTACCCAATGAGCAGTTCTTC. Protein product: CASSSRLGHGGLPNEQFF.

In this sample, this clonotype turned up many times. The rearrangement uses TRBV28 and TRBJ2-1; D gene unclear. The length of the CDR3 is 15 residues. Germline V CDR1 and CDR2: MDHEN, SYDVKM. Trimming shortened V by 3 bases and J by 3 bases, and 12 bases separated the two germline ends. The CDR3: CASSFGGNSYNEQFF. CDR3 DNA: TGTGCCAGCAGTTTCGGTGGCAACAGCTACAATGAGCAGTTCTTC.

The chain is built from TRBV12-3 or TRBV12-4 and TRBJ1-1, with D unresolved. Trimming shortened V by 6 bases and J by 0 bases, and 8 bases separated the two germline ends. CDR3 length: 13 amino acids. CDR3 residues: CASRSTVNTEAFF. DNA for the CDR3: TGTGCCAGCAGAAGTACCGTGAACACTGAAGCTTTCTTT.

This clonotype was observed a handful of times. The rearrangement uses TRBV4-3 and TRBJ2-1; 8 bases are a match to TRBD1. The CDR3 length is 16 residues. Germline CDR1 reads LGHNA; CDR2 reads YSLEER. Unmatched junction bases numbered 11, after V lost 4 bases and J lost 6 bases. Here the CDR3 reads CASSPTPGQASNEQFF. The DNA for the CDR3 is TGCGCCAGCAGCCCTACTCCGGGACAGGCATCCAATGAGCAGTTCTTC.